This T cell receptor beta chain was identified during a study of T-cell memory formation after mild COVID-19. With respect to this clonotype: Its antigen is still unknown.

TCRdb re-called the 5' RACE reads through MiXCR, storing one row per CDR3 protein. There are some 68,000 distinct CDR3 sequences in the sample; about a sixth occur only once, and 31% lies in the top ten. This CDR3 has 15 amino acids. Germline V gene lookup returns CDR1 SQVTM and CDR2 ANQGSEA. The ends lost 4 bases at V and 5 bases at J; junction bases unmatched: 8. Study-level points and caveats: A subset of responding clones appeared in pre-infection memory, suggesting cross-reactive memory joined.

The material sequenced was PBMCs or a T cell subset sorted from them (not recorded which). This clonotype originated in an adult woman who had mild COVID-19 (a few samples of this study predate the infection). Cell type and time point are not known. V gene TRBV29-1 combines with J gene TRBJ2-1, with TRBD2 identical over 10 bases. The CDR3 spells CSVVELAGSHNEQFF. CDR3 bases: TGCAGCGTTGTAGAACTAGCGGGAAGCCACAATGAGCAGTTCTTC.